This T cell receptor beta chain was identified during a study of blood T cell repertoires in COVID-19. Study-wide background: Some COVID-19 samples were acute and others convalescent; all came from the United States, Italy and Spain.

Assay used: immunoSEQ multiplex PCR; TCRdb lists only in-frame clones, some missing. Seen here are 200,000 to 250,000 clones, 80% to 90% observed once, and the top ten hold approximately 10%. The CDR3 extends over 14 amino acids. The junction had 7 bases not matched to a gene; V was cut back by 3 bases and J by 7 bases. Germline lookup yields CDR1 SGHRS and CDR2 YFSETQ. Source material: PBMCs or T cells enriched from blood (not recorded which). The chain is built from TRBV5-1 and TRBJ2-7, with TRBD1 matching over 10 bases. The receptor was derived from a man aged 18-30 years with acute COVID-19. CDR3 sequence (DNA): TGCGCCAGCAGCTCGGGACAGGGGAATTGGGAGCAGTACTTC. This encodes CASSSGQGNWEQYF.